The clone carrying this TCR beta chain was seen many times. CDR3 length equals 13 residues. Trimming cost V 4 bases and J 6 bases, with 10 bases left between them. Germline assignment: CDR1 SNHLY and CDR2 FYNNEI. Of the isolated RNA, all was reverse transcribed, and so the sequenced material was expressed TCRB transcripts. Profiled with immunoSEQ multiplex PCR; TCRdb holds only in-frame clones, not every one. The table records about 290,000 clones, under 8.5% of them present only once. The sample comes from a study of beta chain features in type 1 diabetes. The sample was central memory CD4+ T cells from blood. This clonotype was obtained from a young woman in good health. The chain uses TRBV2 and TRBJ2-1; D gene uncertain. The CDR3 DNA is TGTGCCAGCAGTGGGATGGGTGTCAATGAGCAGTTCTTC. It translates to CASSGMGVNEQFF.